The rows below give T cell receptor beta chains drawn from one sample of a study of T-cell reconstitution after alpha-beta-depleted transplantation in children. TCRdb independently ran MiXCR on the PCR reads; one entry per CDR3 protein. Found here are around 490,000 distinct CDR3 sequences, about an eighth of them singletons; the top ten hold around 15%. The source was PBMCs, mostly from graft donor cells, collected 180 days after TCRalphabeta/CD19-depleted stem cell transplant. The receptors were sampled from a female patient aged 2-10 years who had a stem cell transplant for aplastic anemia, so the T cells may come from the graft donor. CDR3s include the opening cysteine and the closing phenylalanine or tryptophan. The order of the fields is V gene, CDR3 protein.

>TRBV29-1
CSVGLGGDQPQHF
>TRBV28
CASRFDRNYGYTF
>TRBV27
CASSLFGTDHLAGGDEQYF
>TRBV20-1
CSARFQGGEKLFF
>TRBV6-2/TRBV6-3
CASSYSAGGGQETQYF
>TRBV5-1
CASSPRLAGHEQFF
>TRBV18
CASSQRDPGSNQPQHF
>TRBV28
CASSGYGTSGREQYF
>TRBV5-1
CASSSFTSGASTDTQYF
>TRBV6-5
CASSPTSGKGYNEQFF
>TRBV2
CASSEFGNRGRYTDTQYF
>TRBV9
CASSIIEGYGYTF
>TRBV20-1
CSARRGRGNTEAFF
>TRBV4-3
CASSQKLGGRDNYGYTF
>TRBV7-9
CASSQGTGIQETQYF
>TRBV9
CASSVPGLAAYNEQFF
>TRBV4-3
CASSQDQLAGGDTQYF
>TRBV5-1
CASSCVGDIPF
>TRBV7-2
CATSLAVSYEQYF
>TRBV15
CATSRDPPGFGYTF
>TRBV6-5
CASSSPLAGINIQYF
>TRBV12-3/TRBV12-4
CASRDPAGGTGELFF
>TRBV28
CASKTGSVYSNQPQHF
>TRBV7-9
CASSLGGSEAFF
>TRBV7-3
CASRLLAGAGELFF
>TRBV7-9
CASSLEAGRRTEAFF
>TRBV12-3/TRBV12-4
CASRAPPGRKNTEAFF
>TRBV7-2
CASSFSGTGRAGELFF
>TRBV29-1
CSVEGGNTEAFF
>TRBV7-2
CASSLVRNEQFF
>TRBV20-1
CSASTSGRGDTQYF
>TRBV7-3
CASSPLAGVYNEQFF
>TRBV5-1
CASSLGLLRDRNTEAFF
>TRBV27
CASSFGWNTEAFF
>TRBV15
CATSGNVLTF
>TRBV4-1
CASRPPLSGRTDTQYF
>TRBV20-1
CSARGIGLYNEQFF
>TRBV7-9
CASRPLTGTEHNEQFF
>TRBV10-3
CAISLQGETQYF
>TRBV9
CASSVGGLAGVTGELFF
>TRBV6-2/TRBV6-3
CASSYNQGPHEQFF
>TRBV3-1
CASSQDGNQNEQFF
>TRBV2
CASSEAYIQYF
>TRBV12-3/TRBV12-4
CASSLSWNSNQPQHF
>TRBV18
CASSYSRGWTEAFF
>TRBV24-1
CATSLGNTIYF
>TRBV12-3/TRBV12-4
CASTTGSLGYTF
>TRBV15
CATSRDWDGPPNTEAFF
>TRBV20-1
CSASPRLAGSYEQYF
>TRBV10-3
CAISESSGSNDEQFF
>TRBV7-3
CASSPRGTGINNEQFF
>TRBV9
CASSVSPLQEETQYF
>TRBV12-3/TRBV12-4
CASSLRGAYPQHF
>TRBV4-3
CASSQGGQMQETQYF
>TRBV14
CASSQGTFSTNEKLFF
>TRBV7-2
CASSLEVLVGTDTQYF
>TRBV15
CATSRDPGFISGNTIYF